This T cell receptor beta chain is drawn from a study of T cells in Graves' hyperthyroidism and ophthalmopathy (dated by TCRdb to the late 2010s). In terms of the full investigation: Peripheral blood samples were taken at the time of initial diagnosis, prior to any treatment. To identify distinguishing TCR V-J signatures, a discovery cohort of about 100 patients was used, comprising some 45 with Graves' ophthalmopathy and around 60 with stable Graves' hyperthyroidism. Prospective prediction of ophthalmopathy was tested in an independent validation cohort of about 19 hyperthyroidism patients and 17 patients who later progressed to ophthalmopathy. For training and testing, the 100 or so patients in the discovery cohort were randomly divided in a 7:3 ratio. Thyroid tissue and blood T-cell repertoires from six Graves' hyperthyroidism patients were also compared in the study. After sampling, hyperthyroidism patients received methimazole starting at 30 mg daily, and ophthalmopathy patients received high-dose intravenous methylprednisolone. The paper describes TCR Vbeta CDR3 sequencing of 130 to 150 peripheral blood samples, made up of 43 ophthalmopathy patients, approximately 76 hyperthyroidism patients and 17 progressor patients.

Details on this clonotype: The specificity of this receptor is unknown. Per-base qualities were not stored, and no clone one base away is much larger.

Stable Graves' hyperthyroidism was defined as no progression to ophthalmopathy during 18 months of follow-up. Hyperthyroidism patients were newly diagnosed, had a disease duration of under 2 months, and were aged 18 to 65 years. The study excluded patients with uncontrolled infections, other autoimmune diseases, pregnancy or lactation. Diagnoses were based on clinical symptoms, serum thyroxine and TRAb, thyroid ultrasound and orbital computed tomography. Ficoll-Paque density gradient centrifugation was used to isolate PBMCs from about 9.4 ml of fresh peripheral blood. Trizol reagent was used to extract total RNA, and RNA quality was then checked on an Agilent 2100 Bioanalyzer. Study-level results and caveats: A 13 V-J signature model separated ophthalmopathy from stable hyperthyroidism, with 87.88% sensitivity and 81% to 82% specificity in cross-validation and 80%/75% in testing. In validation, the model predicted progression to ophthalmopathy with approximately 71% sensitivity and 72% to 85% specificity, a median of 6.5 months before onset. Most expanded thyroid clonotypes (frequency above 0.001) were also found in blood, which suggests that blood repertoires may mirror thyroid immune responses. Sample size was not statistically predetermined, and blinding of investigators to group allocation was not performed.

Amplification of TCR beta CDR3 regions was carried out from RNA transcripts. The TCR CDR3 was subjected to a first round of RT-PCR using the HTBI primer set and the Qiagen OneStep RT-PCR kit. The libraries were constructed in a second round of multiplex PCR and then size-selected and purified. Libraries were sequenced paired-end with 100 bp reads on an Illumina HiSeq2000. Turning to the authors' computational methods: SOAPnuke was used to process the raw data, removing reads that contained adapters or uncalled bases, had a mean Phred below 15, or lacked an exact match to the constant primer or identifier. High-quality paired reads were merged with COPE v1.2.5, and unique nucleotide sequences were defined as clonotypes. MiTCR v1.1 was used to align the clonotypes against IMGT TRBV, TRBD and TRBJ reference segments. The analysis included only V-J combinations with a frequency above 0.0001, which together covered approximately 99% of the repertoires. The TCS score was defined as F50 (clonal expansion) divided by E x V (chaos), with BLOSUM62-based TCRdist calculated between CDR3 peptides within each V-J. Welch's t-statistics and random forest reduced roughly 530 V-J features to under 15, which were used in a naive Bayes classifier (R e1071). TCRdb reran the public reads through fastp at Q25 and MiXCR, keeping productive beta chains. One record per CDR3 amino acid sequence lists the most common genes and DNA. V and J calls and clone size were set by TCRdb, not the authors. This sample comprises some 760,000 distinct CDR3 sequences, about 15% of them detected only once. Jointly, the top ten make up 9.5% to 13% of the sample.

Its CDR3 holds 16 amino acids, cysteine through phenylalanine. Only the CDR3 portion is preserved as DNA: 48 bases, with reading frame beginning at the first base. CDR1 and CDR2 are drawn from the germline V gene (reference sequence): SEHNR, FQNEAQ. The germline V and J ends show losses of 5 bases and 7 bases respectively, and no gene match explains 11 bases of the junction. Source material: blood. The rearranged chain carries TRBV7-9 and TRBJ2-1, with 10 bases matching TRBD2. This sequence originates from a woman between 18 and 29 years old with Graves' hyperthyroidism. This receptor has the CDR3 CASSPYSGRAVNEQFF. The base sequence is TGTGCCAGCAGCCCGTACAGCGGGAGGGCCGTGAATGAGCAGTTCTTC.